The 4 T cell receptor beta chains below were found in one sample sequenced in a study of cytomegalovirus exposure and HLA in healthy donors (dated by TCRdb to 2016 to 2017). Preparation of the library involved the immunoSEQ multiplex PCR assay. For the multiplex PCR, a mixture combining 60 forward primers for TCR Vbeta segments and 13 reverse primers for TCR Jbeta segments was used. TCRdb took over this immuneACCESS table, retaining in-frame rearrangements with V and J assigned. Such tables are incomplete; in checked studies, under half of the missing clones stem from an unresolved V gene, and the remainder is unexplained. This sample lists around 150,000 clones; around nine tenths were detected once. The ten largest make up 0.85% of the sample. What was sequenced was PBMCs. These TCRs come from a woman younger than 45 in good health and CMV-seronegative.

V and J are TRBV18 and TRBJ2-7, with TRBD2 as a possible D gene (7 bases). CDR3 length equals 17 residues. V was cut by 1 base and J by 2 bases, with 18 bases left in between. From germline, CDR1 is KGHSH and CDR2 LQKENI. The CDR3 sequence is CASSPRGGRQAPYEQYF. The CDR3 coding sequence is TGTGCCAGCTCACCACGGGGGGGACGACAGGCCCCCTACGAGCAGTACTTC.

The V gene is TRBV5-6, the J gene TRBJ2-3, with 12 bases aligning to TRBD1. Germline-derived CDR1 and CDR2 are SGHDT and YYEEEE. Germline trimming cut 3 bases from V and 2 bases from J; bases unmatched to any gene: 1. This CDR3 contains 15 residues. The CDR3 DNA reads TGTGCCAGCAGCTCGGGACAGGGGGCCACAGATACGCAGTATTTT. Translated, it gives CASSSGQGATDTQYF.

This chain uses TRBV6-5 with TRBJ1-2; D may be TRBD1 (6 bases). The germline CDR1 and CDR2 sequences are MNHEY and SVGAGI. The CDR3 extends over 13 amino acids. V shed 4 bases and J shed 7 bases, with 13 bases lying between them. The CDR3 coding sequence is TGTGCCAGCAGTTTTAGCCAGGGGTGTGGCTACACCTTC. This translates into CASSFSQGCGYTF.

This clone has only a few counts. This chain uses TRBV6-5 with TRBJ1-4; unclear D gene. V was clipped by 2 bases and J by 0 bases, with 4 bases between them. This CDR3 comprises 14 residues. Germline assignment: CDR1 MNHEY and CDR2 SVGAGI. In DNA, the CDR3 is TGTGCCAGCAGTTACCTTACAACTAATGAAAAACTGTTTTTT. It translates to CASSYLTTNEKLFF.